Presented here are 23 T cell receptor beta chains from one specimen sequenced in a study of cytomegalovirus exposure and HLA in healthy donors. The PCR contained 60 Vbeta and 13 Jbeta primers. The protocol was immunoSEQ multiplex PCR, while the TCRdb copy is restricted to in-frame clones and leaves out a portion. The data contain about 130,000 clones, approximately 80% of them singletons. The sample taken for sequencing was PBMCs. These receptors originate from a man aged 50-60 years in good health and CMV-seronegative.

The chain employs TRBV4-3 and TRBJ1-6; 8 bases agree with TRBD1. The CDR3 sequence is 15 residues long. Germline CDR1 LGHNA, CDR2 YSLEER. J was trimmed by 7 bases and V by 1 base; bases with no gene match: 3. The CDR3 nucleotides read TGCGCCAGCAGCCAAGTGGACAGGGACAATTCACCCCTCCACTTT. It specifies CASSQVDRDNSPLHF.

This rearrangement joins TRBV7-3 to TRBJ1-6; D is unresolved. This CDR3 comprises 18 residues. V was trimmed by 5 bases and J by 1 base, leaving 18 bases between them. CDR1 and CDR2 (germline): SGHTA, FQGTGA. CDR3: CASSAYGSRDSYNSPLHF. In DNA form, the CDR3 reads TGTGCCAGCAGCGCCTACGGGTCGAGGGATTCCTATAATTCACCCCTCCACTTT.

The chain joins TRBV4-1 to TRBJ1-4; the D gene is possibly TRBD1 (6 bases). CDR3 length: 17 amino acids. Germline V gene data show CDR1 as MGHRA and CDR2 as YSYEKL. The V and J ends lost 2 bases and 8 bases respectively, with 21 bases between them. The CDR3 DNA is TGCGCCAGCAGCCAACCCTGGAACAGGGCCAAAAACGAAAAACTGTTTTTT. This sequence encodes CASSQPWNRAKNEKLFF.

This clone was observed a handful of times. DNA for the CDR3: TGTGCCAGCAGCTTGATATACGGACAGGGGGATGGCTACACCTTC. This sequence encodes CASSLIYGQGDGYTF. The chain recombines TRBV5-6 with TRBJ1-2; 10 nucleotides agree with TRBD1. Germline lookup yields CDR1 SGHDT and CDR2 YYEEEE. J gave up 6 bases and V 1 base, and 6 bases lay outside the gene matches. This CDR3 has 15 residues.

The DNA of the CDR3 is TGTGCCATCAGCCGGGGGGGGGATGAGACCCAGTACTTC. This encodes CAISRGGDETQYF. This chain uses TRBV10-3 with TRBJ2-5, with TRBD2 identical over 8 bases. The junction had 5 bases not matched to a gene; V was cut back by 6 bases and J by 5 bases. Germline V gives CDR1 ENHRY, CDR2 SYGVKD. This CDR3 spans 13 amino acids.

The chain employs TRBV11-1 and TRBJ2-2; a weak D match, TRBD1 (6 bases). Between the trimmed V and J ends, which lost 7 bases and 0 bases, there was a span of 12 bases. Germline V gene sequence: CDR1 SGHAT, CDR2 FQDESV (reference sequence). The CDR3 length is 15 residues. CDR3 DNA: TGTGCCAGCAAAACCGGGACACCGAACACCGGGGAGCTGTTTTTT. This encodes CASKTGTPNTGELFF.

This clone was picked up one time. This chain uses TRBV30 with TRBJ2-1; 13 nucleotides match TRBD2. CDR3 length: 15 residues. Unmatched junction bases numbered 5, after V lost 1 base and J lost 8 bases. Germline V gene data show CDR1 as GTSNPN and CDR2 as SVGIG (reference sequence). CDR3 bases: TGTGCCTGGAGTGAGGGACTAGCGGGGACGGATGAGCAGTTCTTC. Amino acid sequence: CAWSEGLAGTDEQFF.

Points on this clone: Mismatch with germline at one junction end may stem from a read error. Written as DNA, the CDR3 is TGTTCCAGCAGCTTAGAGGGGGTAAACACCATATATTTT. Amino acid sequence: CSSSLEGVNTIYF. J is TRBJ1-3 and V is TRBV7-9; D is perhaps TRBD1 (6 bases). The CDR3 length is 13 residues. Germline V gene sequence: CDR1 SEHNR, CDR2 FQNEAQ (reference sequence).

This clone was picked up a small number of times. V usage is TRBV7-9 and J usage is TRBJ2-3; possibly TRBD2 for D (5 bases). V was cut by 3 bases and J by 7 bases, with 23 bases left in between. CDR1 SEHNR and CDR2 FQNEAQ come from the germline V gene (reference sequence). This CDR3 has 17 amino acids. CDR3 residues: CASSFLPRSDRLYTQYF. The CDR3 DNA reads TGTGCCAGCAGCTTTTTACCTCGCAGCGATAGACTATATACGCAGTATTTT.

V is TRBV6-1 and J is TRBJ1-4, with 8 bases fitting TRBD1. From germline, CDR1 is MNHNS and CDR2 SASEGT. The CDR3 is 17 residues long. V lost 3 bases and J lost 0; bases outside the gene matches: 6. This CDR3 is CASSDLLGQATNEKLFF. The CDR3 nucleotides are TGTGCCAGCAGTGACCTTTTGGGACAGGCAACTAATGAAAAACTGTTTTTT.

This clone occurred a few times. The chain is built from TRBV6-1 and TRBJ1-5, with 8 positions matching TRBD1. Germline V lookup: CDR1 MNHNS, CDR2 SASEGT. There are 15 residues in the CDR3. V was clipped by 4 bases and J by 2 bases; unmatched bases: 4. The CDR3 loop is CASSGTGMGNQPQHF. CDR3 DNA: TGTGCCAGCAGTGGGACAGGGATGGGCAATCAGCCCCAGCATTTT.

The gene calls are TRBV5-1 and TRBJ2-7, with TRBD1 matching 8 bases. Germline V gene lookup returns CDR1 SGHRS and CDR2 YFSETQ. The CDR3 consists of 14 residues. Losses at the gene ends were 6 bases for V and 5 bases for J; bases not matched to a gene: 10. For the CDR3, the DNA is TGCGCCAGCACCCCGAAGGGACAGGACGACGAGCAGTACTTC. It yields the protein CASTPKGQDDEQYF. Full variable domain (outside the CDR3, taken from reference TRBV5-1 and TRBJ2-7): KAGVTQTPRYLIKTRGQQVTLSCSPISGHRSVSWYQQTPGQGLQFLFEYFSETQRNKGNFPGRFSGRQFSNSRSEMNVSTLELGDSALYLCASTPKGQDDEQYFGPGTRLTVT.

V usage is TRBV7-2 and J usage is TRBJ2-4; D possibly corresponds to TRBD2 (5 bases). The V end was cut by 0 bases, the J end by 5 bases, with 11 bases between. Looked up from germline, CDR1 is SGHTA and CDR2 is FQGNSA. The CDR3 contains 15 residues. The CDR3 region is CASSLAQVGENIQYF. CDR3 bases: TGTGCCAGCAGCTTAGCGCAGGTCGGGGAAAACATTCAGTACTTC. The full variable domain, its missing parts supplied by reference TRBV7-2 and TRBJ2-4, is GAGVSQSPSNKVTEKGKDVELRCDPISGHTALYWYRQSLGQGLEFLIYFQGNSAPDKSGLPSDRFSAERTGGSVSTLTIQRTQQEDSAVYLCASSLAQVGENIQYFGAGTRLSVL.

CDR3 amino acids: CASSEETSGGPVIGETQYF. In DNA form, the CDR3 reads TGTGCCAGCAGTGAAGAGACTAGCGGGGGGCCGGTCATCGGGGAGACCCAGTACTTC. The chain links TRBV2 to TRBJ2-5; 13 bases line up with TRBD2. The CDR3 spans 19 residues. Germline assignment: CDR1 SNHLY and CDR2 FYNNEI. V trimming: 1 base; J trimming: 5 bases; junction bases outside the gene matches: 13.

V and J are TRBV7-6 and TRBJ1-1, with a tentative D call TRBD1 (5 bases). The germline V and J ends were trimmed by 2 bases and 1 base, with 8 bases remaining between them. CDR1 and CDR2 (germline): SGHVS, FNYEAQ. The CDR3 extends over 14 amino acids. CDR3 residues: CASSLSQGNTEAFF. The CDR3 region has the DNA TGTGCCAGCAGCTTAAGCCAGGGGAACACTGAAGCTTTCTTT.

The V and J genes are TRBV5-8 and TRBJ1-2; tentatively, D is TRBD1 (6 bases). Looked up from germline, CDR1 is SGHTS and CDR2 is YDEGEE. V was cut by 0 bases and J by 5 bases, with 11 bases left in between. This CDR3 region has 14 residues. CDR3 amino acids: CASSLGTVRYGYTF. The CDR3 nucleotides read TGTGCCAGCAGCTTGGGGACAGTCAGATATGGCTACACCTTC.

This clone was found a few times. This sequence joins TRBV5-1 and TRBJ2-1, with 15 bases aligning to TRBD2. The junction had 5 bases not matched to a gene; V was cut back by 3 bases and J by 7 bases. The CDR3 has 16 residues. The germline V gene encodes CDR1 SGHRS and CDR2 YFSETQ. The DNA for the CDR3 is TGCGCCAGCAGCTACAGGACTAGCGGGGGGGCAAATGAGCAGTTCTTC. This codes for CASSYRTSGGANEQFF.

CDR3 amino acids: CARDSSNSPLHF. CDR3 bases: TGTGCCAGGGACTCGAGTAATTCACCCCTCCACTTT. The chain carries TRBV28 and TRBJ1-6; no definite D call. This CDR3 has 12 amino acids. Per germline, CDR1 MDHEN and CDR2 SYDVKM. V lost 9 bases to trimming and J lost 6 bases, with 9 bases between them.

The CDR3 protein is CASSVGQGREKLFF. The CDR3 region has the DNA TGTGCCAGCAGCGTAGGGCAGGGCAGGGAAAAACTGTTTTTT. The rearrangement uses TRBV9 and TRBJ1-4; a weak D match, TRBD1 (5 bases). V lost 0 bases and J 8 bases, leaving 11 bases between the germline ends. There are 14 residues in the CDR3. In germline, CDR1 is SGDLS, CDR2 YYNGEE.

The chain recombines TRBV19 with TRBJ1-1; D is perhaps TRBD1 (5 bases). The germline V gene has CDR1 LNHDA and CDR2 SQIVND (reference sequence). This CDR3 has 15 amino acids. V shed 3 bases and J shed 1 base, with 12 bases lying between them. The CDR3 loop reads CASSIPGGGNTEAFF. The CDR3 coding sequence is TGTGCCAGTAGTATCCCCGGCGGGGGGAACACTGAAGCTTTCTTT.

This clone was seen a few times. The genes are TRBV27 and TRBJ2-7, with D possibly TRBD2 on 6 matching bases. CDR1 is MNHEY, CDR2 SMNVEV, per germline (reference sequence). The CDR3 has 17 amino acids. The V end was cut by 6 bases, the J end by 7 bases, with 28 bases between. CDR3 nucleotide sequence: TGTGCCAGCAGCCGAGATCGCCAGGGACTGCTGTATGAGGAGCAGTACGTC. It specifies CASSRDRQGLLYEEQYV.

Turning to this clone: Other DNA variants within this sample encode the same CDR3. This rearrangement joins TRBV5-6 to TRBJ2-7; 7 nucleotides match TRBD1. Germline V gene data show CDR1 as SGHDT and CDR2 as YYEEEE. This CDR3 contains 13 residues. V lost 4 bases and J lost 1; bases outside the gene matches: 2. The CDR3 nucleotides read TGTGCCAGCAGCCTGGGACAGTCCTACGAGCAGTACTTC. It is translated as CASSLGQSYEQYF. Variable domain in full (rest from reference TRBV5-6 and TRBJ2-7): DAGVTQSPTHLIKTRGQQVTLRCSPKSGHDTVSWYQQALGQGPQFIFQYYEEEERQRGNFPDRFSGHQFPNYSSELNVNALLLGDSALYLCASSLGQSYEQYFGPGTRLTVT.

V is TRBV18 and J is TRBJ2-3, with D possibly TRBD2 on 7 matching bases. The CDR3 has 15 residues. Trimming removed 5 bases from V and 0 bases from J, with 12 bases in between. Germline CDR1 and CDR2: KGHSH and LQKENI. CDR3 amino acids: CASSFGGPSTDTQYF. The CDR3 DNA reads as TGTGCCAGCTCATTCGGGGGGCCTAGCACAGATACGCAGTATTTT.